Following are 20 T cell receptor beta chains from one sample sequenced in a study of blood T cell repertoires in COVID-19. Method: immunoSEQ multiplex PCR; TCRdb's copy keeps in-frame clones and lacks some. The sample holds under 500,000 clones, more than 85% seen once. Sequencing was carried out using peripheral blood. Every receptor here comes from a woman aged 25 to 39 with acute or convalescent COVID-19.

This chain uses TRBV6-5 with TRBJ2-2, with D hard to call. CDR1 MNHEY and CDR2 SVGAGI come from the germline V gene. CDR3 length: 13 residues. Deletions cut 6 bases from V and 6 bases from J, with 11 bases between. DNA for the CDR3: TGTGCCAGCAGCCTCCGAGTGGCCGGGGAGCTGTTTTTT. This encodes CASSLRVAGELFF.

This clone has a single count. This chain uses TRBV3-1 (or the pseudogene TRBV3-2) with TRBJ1-2; 9 nucleotides line up with TRBD1. The J segment lost 8 bases and the V segment lost 2 bases, leaving 6 bases of the junction unmatched. The CDR3 runs 14 residues. Germline V gene data show CDR1 as LGHDT and CDR2 as YNNKEL (reference sequence). The DNA of the CDR3 is TGTGCCAGCAGCCAATTGTGGACAGGGGTCGGCTACACCTTC. This translates into CASSQLWTGVGYTF.

This clone was seen only a few times. This sequence joins TRBV2 and TRBJ1-1; D may be TRBD1 (5 bases). Trimming pared 5 bases from V and 8 bases from J, leaving 12 bases between. Germline-derived CDR1 and CDR2 are SNHLY and FYNNEI. The CDR3 extends over 12 amino acids. The CDR3 coding sequence is TGTGCCAGCAGTCCCGGGACTCCCGAAGCTTTCTTT. Translation gives CASSPGTPEAFF.

The chain couples TRBV5-1 to TRBJ2-7, with 7 bases lining up with TRBD2. Trimming at V came to 4 bases and at J to 5 bases, leaving 15 bases not matched to a gene. This CDR3 contains 16 residues. Germline-derived CDR1 and CDR2 are SGHRS and YFSETQ. The CDR3 reads CASSDRPGLVGDEQYF. As DNA, the CDR3 is TGCGCCAGCAGCGACCGCCCTGGACTAGTCGGCGACGAGCAGTACTTC. The entire variable domain, with the rest obtained from reference TRBV5-1 and TRBJ2-7, is as follows: KAGVTQTPRYLIKTRGQQVTLSCSPISGHRSVSWYQQTPGQGLQFLFEYFSETQRNKGNFPGRFSGRQFSNSRSEMNVSTLELGDSALYLCASSDRPGLVGDEQYFGPGTRLTVT.

The chain combines TRBV6-5 with TRBJ1-4; TRBD1 aligns across 7 bases. The CDR3 runs 15 residues. The V and J ends lost 5 bases and 3 bases, in that order; junction bases with no gene match: 6. Germline values: CDR1 MNHEY, CDR2 SVGAGI. CDR3 in DNA: TGTGCCAGCAGTCAGGGGGGTTTAGCTAATGAAAAACTGTTTTTT. It yields the protein CASSQGGLANEKLFF.

V is TRBV3-1 (or the pseudogene TRBV3-2) and J is TRBJ1-2; weak D call: TRBD1 (6 bases). The length of the CDR3 is 15 residues. Germline CDR1 LGHDT, CDR2 YNNKEL (reference sequence). Deletions cut 1 base from V and 5 bases from J, with 14 bases between. The CDR3 sequence: CASSQGSYRAYGYTF. The DNA of the CDR3 is TGTGCCAGCAGCCAAGGGTCCTACAGGGCATATGGCTACACCTTC.

The rearrangement uses TRBV9 and TRBJ2-1; maybe TRBD1 (6 bases). This CDR3 comprises 14 residues. Germline loops: CDR1 SGDLS, CDR2 YYNGEE. The V end lost 2 bases, the J end lost 10 bases, and 16 bases lay between the germline ends. Here the CDR3 reads CASSVQTGSLEQFF. DNA of the CDR3: TGTGCCAGCAGCGTCCAAACAGGGTCATTGGAGCAGTTCTTC.

The rearrangement joins TRBV2 to TRBJ2-2; D is perhaps TRBD2 (5 bases). Germline V gene sequence: CDR1 SNHLY, CDR2 FYNNEI. V shed 8 bases and J shed 0 bases, with 7 bases lying between them. The CDR3 totals 13 residues. Here the CDR3 DNA reads TGTGCCAGCCTGGAGGCGAACACCGGGGAGCTGTTTTTT. Amino acid sequence: CASLEANTGELFF.

The V call is TRBV14, the J call TRBJ1-2; 8 nucleotides line up with TRBD1. V was pared by 4 bases and J by 7 bases, with 11 bases of the junction left unmatched. CDR1 and CDR2 (germline): SGHDN, FVKESK. The CDR3 is made up of 15 amino acids. The CDR3 coding sequence is TGTGCCAGCAGCCGAGTCGACAGGGGAATAGTTGGCTACACCTTC. Amino acid sequence: CASSRVDRGIVGYTF.

The chain joins TRBV2 to TRBJ2-3; D may be TRBD1 (6 bases). Trimming took 10 bases from V and 1 from J, leaving 12 bases between them. CDR3 length: 13 amino acids. From germline, CDR1 is SNHLY and CDR2 FYNNEI. The CDR3 reads CATGDVGTDTQYF. The CDR3, as DNA: TGTGCCACAGGGGATGTTGGCACAGATACGCAGTATTTT.

This rearrangement joins TRBV5-1 to TRBJ1-6, with D maybe TRBD1 (6 bases). CDR3 length: 18 residues. CDR1 is SGHRS and CDR2 is YFSETQ in the germline V gene. V was trimmed by 3 bases and J by 6 bases, leaving 22 bases between them. The DNA for the CDR3 is TGCGCCAGCAGCTGGGACGGGGGGCGACCGACCCCTAATTCACCCCTCCACTTT. Translating it yields CASSWDGGRPTPNSPLHF.

This clone was counted once. The chain has TRBV24-1 and TRBJ2-2; TRBD1 aligns across 9 bases. V lost 9 bases, J lost 5 bases, and 9 bases stayed unmatched. CDR3 length equals 15 residues. CDR1 is KGHDR, CDR2 SFDVKD, per germline. CDR3 in amino acids: CATGNRGLGTGELFF. In nucleotides, the CDR3 is TGTGCCACCGGCAACAGGGGGCTGGGGACCGGGGAGCTGTTTTTT.

V usage is TRBV24-1 and J usage is TRBJ2-6; D is possibly TRBD2 (6 bases). The germline V gene encodes CDR1 KGHDR and CDR2 SFDVKD. The V end lost 4 bases, the J end lost 2 bases, and 8 bases lay between the germline ends. The CDR3 totals 15 residues. The CDR3 DNA follows: TGTGCCACCAGTGAGAGGACTACTGGGGCCAACGTCCTGACTTTC. Its protein product is CATSERTTGANVLTF.

This clone turned up a few times. This chain joins TRBV6-2 or TRBV6-3 and TRBJ1-2; D remains ambiguous. Germline loops: CDR1 MNHEY, CDR2 SVGEGT. This CDR3 contains 13 residues. Between the trimmed V and J ends, which lost 4 bases and 2 bases, there was a span of 8 bases. CDR3 DNA: TGTGCCAGCAGTTCCGGACTGAACTATGGCTACACCTTC. Translating it yields CASSSGLNYGYTF.

The CDR3 DNA is TGTGCCAGTGGAGAGGGTTACGAGCAGTACTTC. It codes for CASGEGYEQYF. The chain is built from TRBV19 and TRBJ2-7, with a weak D call TRBD2 (5 bases). There are 11 residues in the CDR3. Per the germline V gene, CDR1 is LNHDA and CDR2 is SQIVND (reference sequence). The V and J ends lost 8 bases and 4 bases respectively, with 9 bases between them.

The chain uses TRBV6-5 and TRBJ2-3, with 9 positions matching TRBD1. Looked up from germline, CDR1 is MNHEY and CDR2 is SVGAGI. This CDR3 has 15 amino acids. J gave up 6 bases and V 2 bases, and 6 bases lay outside the gene matches. The CDR3: CASSYPIQGADTQYF. As DNA, the CDR3 is TGTGCCAGCAGTTACCCGATACAGGGGGCGGATACGCAGTATTTT.

The chain is built from TRBV4-1 and TRBJ1-3, with D possibly being TRBD1 (5 bases). V lost 4 bases and J lost 9, with 7 bases in between. Germline V gives CDR1 MGHRA, CDR2 YSYEKL. The CDR3 consists of 11 residues. In nucleotides, the CDR3 is TGCGCCAGCAGCCTTAGGGGCACCATATATTTT. Its translation is CASSLRGTIYF.

The chain uses TRBV11-3 and TRBJ2-1; a possible D gene is TRBD1 (5 bases). Germline CDR1 is SGHNT and CDR2 is YENEEA. CDR3 length equals 14 residues. V shed 1 base and J shed 5 bases, with 9 bases lying between them. This CDR3 is CASSLGQTHNEQFF. The DNA for the CDR3 is TGTGCCAGCAGCTTAGGACAGACCCACAATGAGCAGTTCTTC.

The chain is built from TRBV19 and TRBJ2-7, with TRBD1 identical over 11 bases. The CDR3 covers 16 residues. The germline gives CDR1 LNHDA, CDR2 SQIVND (reference sequence). J gave up 5 bases and V 5 bases, and 11 bases lay outside the gene matches. The CDR3 nucleotides read TGTGCCAGTAGTCAGGGGACAGGGGGTTCTCTGAACGAGCAGTACTTC. Translating gives CASSQGTGGSLNEQYF.

This clone has just a few counts. The chain carries TRBV2 and TRBJ1-2, with D perhaps matching TRBD1 (6 bases). CDR3 length: 14 residues. Germline V gene lookup returns CDR1 SNHLY and CDR2 FYNNEI. V was cut by 2 bases and J by 2 bases, with 9 bases left in between. CDR3 in DNA: TGTGCCAGCAGTGAATACGACAGGAACTATGGCTACACCTTC. It specifies CASSEYDRNYGYTF.